Listed here are 3 T cell receptor beta chains from one sample, sequenced in a study of regulatory T cells in long-lasting Graves disease. The time point: newly diagnosed GD, antithyroid drugs for less than 3 months. With RNA extracted from PBMCs as input, the TCR library was made. Arm-PCR of CDR3 regions with iRepertoire HTBI primers generated TCR beta libraries. Using its own MiXCR run on the multiplex PCR reads, TCRdb lists one record per CDR3 protein. This sample has a few hundred thousand distinct CDR3 sequences; roughly 20% occur once, and the top ten carry roughly 12%. The sample also formed part of further work on T cells in Graves' hyperthyroidism and ophthalmopathy.

Source: peripheral blood mononuclear cells (PBMCs), taken at new diagnosis, from a patient treated with antithyroid drugs. These receptors came from a woman aged 25 to 39 with Graves disease.

This clonotype was seen more than once but under ten times. The chain joins TRBV12-5 to TRBJ2-1; 14 positions agree with TRBD2. Germline CDR1 LGHNT, CDR2 FRNRAP. The length of the CDR3 is 19 residues. The J segment lost 8 bases and the V segment lost 4 bases, leaving 16 bases of the junction unmatched. The DNA of the CDR3 is TGTGCTAGTGGTTCGCCACCTCGAGGACTAGCGGGAGGAGTAGATGAGCAGTTCTTC. Protein sequence: CASGSPPRGLAGGVDEQFF.

This clonotype has a count of ten or more. The V and J genes are TRBV20-1 and TRBJ2-1; 10 bases agree with TRBD2. Germline V gene data show CDR1 as DFQATT and CDR2 as SNEGSKA (reference sequence). The CDR3 has 14 residues. With 0 bases clipped from V and 8 bases from J, the junction kept 4 bases outside the gene matches. CDR3 DNA: TGCAGTGCTAGAGAGGCGAGCGGGGGGGATGAGCAGTTCTTC. This sequence encodes CSAREASGGDEQFF.

This clonotype was observed many times. CDR3 nucleotides: TGCAGTGCTAGGGTCCGCGGAGGAGGTGTCTATGGCTACACCTTC. Translated, it gives CSARVRGGGVYGYTF. J is TRBJ1-2 and V is TRBV20-1, with D uncertain. CDR1 is DFQATT and CDR2 is SNEGSKA in the germline V gene (reference sequence). Trimming shortened V by 3 bases and J by 4 bases, and 18 bases separated the two germline ends. The CDR3 is 15 residues long.